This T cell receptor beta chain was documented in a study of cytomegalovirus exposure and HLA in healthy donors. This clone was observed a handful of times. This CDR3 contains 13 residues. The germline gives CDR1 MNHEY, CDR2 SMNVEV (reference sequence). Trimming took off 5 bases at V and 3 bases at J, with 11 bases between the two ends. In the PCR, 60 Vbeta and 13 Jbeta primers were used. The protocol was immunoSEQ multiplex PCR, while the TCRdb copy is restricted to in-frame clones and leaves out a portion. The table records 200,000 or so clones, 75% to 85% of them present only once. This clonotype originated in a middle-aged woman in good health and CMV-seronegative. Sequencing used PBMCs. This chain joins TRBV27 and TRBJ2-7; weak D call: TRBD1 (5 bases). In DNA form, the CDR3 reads TGTGCCAGCAGTCTTACCACAGGCTACGAGCAGTACTTC. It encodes CASSLTTGYEQYF.